The rows below give T cell receptor beta chains drawn from one sample of a study of shared clonotypes between healthy human individuals. Data came from immunoSEQ multiplex PCR; TCRdb stores just in-frame clones and leaves some out. The sample contains 2 million to 3 million clones, roughly 93% of which appear only once. The sequenced sample consisted of naive CD4+ T cells from PBMCs. The source of these receptors is a man aged 18 to 30 in good health. Some clones in this sample may be carry-over from other donors' samples. CDR3s include the opening cysteine and the closing phenylalanine or tryptophan. A D gene is named only where the DNA matches it firmly. Clone sizes are given selectively: once, few, many, or a class where the clone is expanded.

d_gene	v_gene	abundance	j_gene	CDR3aa	CDR3nt
.	TRBV19	.	TRBJ2-6	CASSLVGTGANVLTF	TGTGCCAGTAGCTTAGTAGGCACTGGGGCCAACGTCCTGACTTTC
.	TRBV28	.	TRBJ2-7	CASETTGSNSYEQYF	TGTGCCAGCGAGACTACAGGGTCCAACTCCTACGAGCAGTACTTC
TRBD1	TRBV11-3	.	TRBJ2-2	CASSLGAWDSNTGELFF	TGTGCCAGCAGCTTAGGGGCTTGGGACAGTAACACCGGGGAGCTGTTTTTT
TRBD1	TRBV28	.	TRBJ2-7	CASRGQGVYEQYF	TGTGCCAGCAGGGGACAGGGCGTATACGAGCAGTACTTC
.	TRBV5-1	.	TRBJ2-5	CASSGGLQETQYF	TGCGCCAGCAGCGGGGGACTCCAAGAGACCCAGTACTTC
TRBD1	TRBV5-1	.	TRBJ1-2	CASSSGQGGDGYTF	TGCGCCAGCAGCTCGGGACAGGGTGGAGATGGCTACACCTTC
TRBD2	TRBV4-1	.	TRBJ2-2	CASSQSPGLAGGKTGELFF	TGCGCCAGCAGCCAATCGCCGGGACTAGCGGGAGGAAAAACCGGGGAGCTGTTTTTT
TRBD2	TRBV7-9	.	TRBJ2-3	CASSLYGTSEGDTQYF	TGTGCCAGCAGCTTATACGGGACTAGCGAGGGAGATACGCAGTATTTT
.	TRBV11-2	.	TRBJ2-2	CASSPIGSLRNTGELFF	TGTGCCAGCAGCCCCATCGGATCTTTGCGAAACACCGGGGAGCTGTTTTTT
.	TRBV28	.	TRBJ2-3	CASGVGGGTDTQYF	TGTGCCAGCGGCGTCGGAGGGGGCACAGATACGCAGTATTTT
TRBD1	TRBV11-3	.	TRBJ1-3	CASSCKRDSCSGNTIYF	TGTGCCAGCAGCTGCAAAAGGGACAGTTGCTCTGGAAACACCATATATTTT
.	TRBV6-5	.	TRBJ1-5	CASSYGGANQPQHF	TGTGCCAGCAGTTACGGAGGGGCGAATCAGCCCCAGCATTTT
TRBD2	TRBV5-8	.	TRBJ2-3	CASSREGAATDTQYF	TGTGCCAGCAGCCGGGAGGGAGCGGCCACAGATACGCAGTATTTT
.	TRBV10-3	.	TRBJ2-1	CAIKQQGRLDNEQFF	TGTGCCATCAAACAACAGGGTAGGTTAGACAATGAGCAGTTCTTC
.	TRBV7-9	.	TRBJ2-1	CASSLRRLARVSYNEQFF	TGTGCCAGCAGCTTAAGGCGGCTAGCGCGGGTTTCCTACAATGAGCAGTTCTTC
.	TRBV4-3	.	TRBJ2-1	CASSQDPASYNEQFF	TGCGCCAGCAGCCAAGATCCGGCTAGCTACAATGAGCAGTTCTTC
.	TRBV15	.	TRBJ1-2	CATSRDGGFAYGYTF	TGTGCCACCAGCAGAGATGGCGGTTTCGCCTATGGCTACACCTTC
TRBD1	TRBV4-3	.	TRBJ2-7	CASSQEVAGGNYEQYF	TGCGCCAGCAGCCAAGAAGTGGCAGGGGGAAACTACGAGCAGTACTTC
TRBD2	TRBV6-5	once	TRBJ2-4	CASRRTSGNIQYF	TGTGCCAGCAGGCGGACTAGCGGAAACATTCAGTACTTC
TRBD1	TRBV5-4	.	TRBJ1-4	CASSLAGGFNEKLFF	TGTGCCAGCAGCTTGGCAGGGGGGTTTAATGAAAAACTGTTTTTT
TRBD1	TRBV5-1	.	TRBJ1-5	CASSLAGQVNQPQHF	TGCGCCAGCAGCTTGGCGGGACAGGTCAATCAGCCCCAGCATTTT
.	TRBV5-6	.	TRBJ1-5	CASSFSGFDQPQHF	TGTGCCAGCAGCTTTTCAGGTTTCGATCAGCCCCAGCATTTT
.	TRBV11-2	.	TRBJ2-7	CASSPGPTSYEQYF	TGTGCCAGCAGCCCCGGTCCTACCTCCTACGAGCAGTACTTC
.	TRBV28	.	TRBJ1-2	CASSSQGGYTF	TGTGCCAGCAGTTCGCAGGGTGGCTACACCTTC
TRBD1	TRBV5-4	.	TRBJ1-2	CASSIRDRGPLGGYTF	TGTGCCAGCAGCATCCGGGACAGGGGTCCCCTAGGAGGCTACACCTTC
TRBD1	TRBV29-1	.	TRBJ2-7	CSVEWTGRPYEQYF	TGCAGCGTTGAATGGACAGGGCGGCCCTACGAGCAGTACTTC
.	TRBV9	.	TRBJ2-1	CASSVQAGPGDEQFF	TGTGCCAGCAGCGTACAGGCGGGACCCGGGGATGAGCAGTTCTTC
TRBD1	TRBV11-2	.	TRBJ1-4	CASSHWGDRGDKLFF	TGTGCCAGCAGCCACTGGGGGGACAGGGGCGATAAACTGTTTTTT
.	TRBV6-4	once	TRBJ1-5	CASSEAERVRDHPQHF	TGTGCCAGCAGCGAAGCGGAAAGAGTTCGCGATCATCCCCAGCATTTT
.	TRBV6-6	.	TRBJ1-5	CASSPPPGAQHF	TGTGCCAGCAGTCCTCCCCCAGGAGCCCAGCATTTT
TRBD1	TRBV4-2	once	TRBJ2-7	CASSQVGQGREQYF	TGTGCCAGCAGCCAAGTTGGACAGGGTCGCGAGCAGTACTTC
.	TRBV28	.	TRBJ1-3	CASSPLPNSGNTIYF	TGTGCCAGCTCCCCCTTACCCAACTCTGGAAACACCATATATTTT
.	TRBV28	.	TRBJ1-1	CASSLGWLEAFF	TGTGCCAGCAGTTTAGGATGGTTGGAAGCTTTCTTT
.	TRBV4-2	.	TRBJ1-1	CASSLGNPNTEAFF	TGTGCCAGCAGCCTCGGGAACCCCAACACTGAAGCTTTCTTT
.	TRBV6-1	once	TRBJ2-3	CASSDGVSDTQYF	TGTGCCAGCAGTGACGGGGTGTCAGATACGCAGTATTTT
.	TRBV18	.	TRBJ2-5	CASSPPWGRGETQYF	TGTGCCAGCTCACCACCATGGGGCCGGGGGGAGACCCAGTACTTC
TRBD1	TRBV27	.	TRBJ2-2	CASGGQGDTGELFF	TGTGCCAGCGGCGGACAGGGCGACACCGGGGAGCTGTTTTTT
TRBD1	TRBV28	few	TRBJ1-3	CATDREGGNTIYF	TGTGCCACCGACAGGGAAGGTGGAAACACCATATATTTT
TRBD1	TRBV9	.	TRBJ2-4	CASSPLFTGTGSKNIQYF	TGTGCCAGCAGCCCCCTATTCACCGGGACAGGGAGCAAAAACATTCAGTACTTC
.	TRBV28	.	TRBJ1-5	CASSSTWTGGNQPQHF	TGTGCCAGCAGCTCAACCTGGACCGGAGGCAATCAGCCCCAGCATTTT
.	TRBV10-3	.	TRBJ1-2	CAISESSADGYTF	TGTGCCATCAGTGAGTCATCAGCTGATGGCTACACCTTC
TRBD2	TRBV6-4	.	TRBJ2-7	CASSRLAGGYEQYF	TGTGCCAGCAGCCGACTAGCGGGAGGCTACGAGCAGTACTTC
.	TRBV19	.	TRBJ1-2	CASSNVRGGFYGYTF	TGTGCCAGTAGTAATGTCAGGGGAGGGTTCTATGGCTACACCTTC
.	TRBV10-1	few	TRBJ1-3	CASRGSGNTIYF	TGCGCCAGCAGGGGCTCTGGAAACACCATATATTTT
.	TRBV28	.	TRBJ2-3	CASSRPPGTQYF	TGTGCCAGCAGCCGTCCACCCGGTACGCAGTATTTT
.	TRBV14	.	TRBJ2-3	CASSHGDTQYF	TGTGCCAGCAGCCATGGAGATACGCAGTATTTT
TRBD1	TRBV19	.	TRBJ2-6	CASTRDRGTSGANVLTF	TGTGCCAGTACTCGGGACAGGGGGACCTCTGGGGCCAACGTCCTGACTTTC
.	TRBV27	.	TRBJ2-1	CASNRHGSYNEQFF	TGTGCCAGCAACCGACACGGCTCCTACAATGAGCAGTTCTTC